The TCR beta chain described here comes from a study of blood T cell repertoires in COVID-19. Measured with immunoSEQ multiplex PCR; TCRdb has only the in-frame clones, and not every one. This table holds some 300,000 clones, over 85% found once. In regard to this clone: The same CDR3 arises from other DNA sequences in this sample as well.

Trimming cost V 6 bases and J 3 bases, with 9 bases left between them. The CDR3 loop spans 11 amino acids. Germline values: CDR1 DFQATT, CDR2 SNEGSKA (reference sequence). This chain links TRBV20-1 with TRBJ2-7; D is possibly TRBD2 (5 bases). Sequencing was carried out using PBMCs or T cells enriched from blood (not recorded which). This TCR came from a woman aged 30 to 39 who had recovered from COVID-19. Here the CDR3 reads CSASRGYEQYF. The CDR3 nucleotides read TGCAGTGCCAGCCGGGGCTACGAGCAGTACTTC.